This T cell receptor beta chain was sequenced for a study of sequential checkpoint blockade in melanoma. About the study: First-line arms were nivolumab then ipilimumab, or the reverse, randomized 1:1. Both treatment sequences were followed by maintenance nivolumab.

Treatment here: randomized to nivolumab then ipilimumab (arm A) or the reverse (arm B). From thawed PBMCs, live CD3+CD8+ cells negative for CD19 and CD56 were sorted. Trimming pared 7 bases from V and 2 bases from J, leaving 14 bases between. The CDR3 extends over 15 amino acids. Germline lookup yields CDR1 SNHLY and CDR2 FYNNEI. The table came from immunoSEQ multiplex PCR; TCRdb's copy has only in-frame clones and leaves some out. The top ten clones hold around 15% of a sample with about 8,400 clones, about 92% of them seen once. Sequenced here: CD8+ T cells sorted from blood (inferred from file names), sampled from a patient given nivolumab and ipilimumab in sequence. The J gene is TRBJ1-4, the V gene TRBV2; D is possibly TRBD1 (5 bases). The sequence was obtained from a human donor with melanoma. In DNA form, the CDR3 reads TGTGCCAGCACCGCGGGGGGAGGGACTAATGAAAAACTGTTTTTT. It codes for CASTAGGGTNEKLFF. Complete variable domain (other parts from reference TRBV2 and TRBJ1-4): EPEVTQTPSHQVTQMGQEVILRCVPISNHLYFYWYRQILGQKVEFLVSFYNNEISEKSEIFDDQFSVERPDGSNFTLKIRSTKLEDSAMYFCASTAGGGTNEKLFFGSGTQLSVL.